This TCR beta chain was observed in a study of cytomegalovirus exposure and HLA in healthy donors. Of note for this clone: Its specificity is not known. Other nucleotide sequences from this sample produce the same CDR3.

There are 15 residues in the CDR3. Germline V gene lookup returns CDR1 MNHEY and CDR2 SMNVEV (reference sequence). V was pared by 5 bases and J by 4 bases, with 4 bases of the junction left unmatched. The PCR contained 60 Vbeta and 13 Jbeta primers. TCRdb keeps only in-frame clones here, not all; method: immunoSEQ multiplex PCR. The table records under 250,000 clones, around four fifths of them present only once. General study results and limits: Common viral pathogens seemed, in a later analysis, to connect with several of the most significant clusters.

Sequencing was done on a sample of PBMCs. V and J are TRBV27 and TRBJ2-7; 14 nucleotides agree with TRBD2. The sequence was collected from a woman aged 40 to 55 in good health and CMV-seronegative. CDR3 amino acids: CASSLRLAGGYEQYF. CDR3 DNA sequence: TGTGCCAGCAGTCTCAGACTAGCGGGAGGGTACGAGCAGTACTTC.